In its sample, the clone carrying this T cell receptor (beta chain) was seen many times. No antigen is known for it. This sample was included in a study of CD8 T cells in ankylosing spondylitis. Findings of the study overall: A number of the motif variants had already been described in reactive arthritis synovial fluid and blood.

Germline V gene sequence: CDR1 SGHNT, CDR2 YYREEE (reference sequence). Trimming cost V 4 bases and J 6 bases; bases outside gene matches: 6. The length of the CDR3 is 13 residues. TCRdb itself ran the 5' RACE reads through MiXCR, one entry per CDR3 protein. The data show around 300,000 distinct CDR3 sequences, with approximately 10% seen just once and roughly 9% held by the top ten. The TCR sequence derives from a female donor with ankylosing spondylitis or in good health (not recorded which). The material sequenced was blood, either unsorted or a sorted T cell fraction (not recorded which). This sequence joins TRBV5-4 and TRBJ1-1, with TRBD1 identical over 7 bases. As DNA, the CDR3 is TGTGCCAGCAGCGAGGACAGGCTCGCTGAAGCTTTCTTT. Amino acids: CASSEDRLAEAFF.